This T cell receptor (beta chain) is from a study of control samples from healthy donors and cancer patients. Trimming removed 0 bases at V and 5 bases at J, with 13 bases between. This CDR3 comprises 15 residues. Per the germline V gene, CDR1 is ENHRY and CDR2 is SYGVKD. The table came from immunoSEQ multiplex PCR; TCRdb's copy has only in-frame clones and leaves some out. The sample contains 110,000 or so clones, about nine tenths of which appear only once. This rearrangement joins TRBV10-3 to TRBJ2-5; D is unclear. Sequencing input: blood. This TCR derives from a human donor in good health. The donor label of this sample is uncertain. CDR3 sequence reads: CAISESFRVGETQYF. Here the CDR3 DNA reads TGTGCCATCAGTGAGTCGTTTAGGGTTGGGGAGACCCAGTACTTC.